Listed below are T cell receptor beta chains from one sample, sequenced in a study of pediatric ulcerative colitis. TCRdb keeps only in-frame clones here, not all; method: immunoSEQ multiplex PCR. The table shows about 60,000 clones, with around 87% occurring only once. The specimen sequenced was blood. Receptors were obtained from a boy younger than 18 who was a control in a study of pediatric ulcerative colitis. CDR3s include the opening cysteine and the closing phenylalanine or tryptophan. A D gene is named only where the DNA matches it firmly. Not every row has a clone size; where given, it reads once, few, many or a size class.

cdr3_nt: TGTGCCAGCTCATTCCCCCCCTACAATGAGCAGTTCTTC; cdr3_aa: CASSFPPYNEQFF; cdr3_length: 13; v_call: TRBV18; clone_size: .; j_call: TRBJ2-1; d_call: .
cdr3_nt: TGTGCCAGCAGCCCCACCGGGGTATCACCCCTCCACTTT; cdr3_aa: CASSPTGVSPLHF; cdr3_length: 13; v_call: TRBV7-2; clone_size: .; j_call: TRBJ1-6; d_call: .
cdr3_nt: TGCGCCAGCAGCCAAACAAGGGGGCCTGGAAACACCATATATTTT; cdr3_aa: CASSQTRGPGNTIYF; cdr3_length: 15; v_call: TRBV4-3; clone_size: .; j_call: TRBJ1-3; d_call: TRBD1
cdr3_nt: TGTGCCAGTAGTCTTGGGGTTCCCTTTCTTGACACTGAAGCTTTCTTT; cdr3_aa: CASSLGVPFLDTEAFF; cdr3_length: 16; v_call: TRBV19; clone_size: once; j_call: TRBJ1-1; d_call: .
cdr3_nt: TGTGCCAGCAGCGGGACTAGCGGCACAGATACGCAGTATTTT; cdr3_aa: CASSGTSGTDTQYF; cdr3_length: 14; v_call: TRBV9; clone_size: .; j_call: TRBJ2-3; d_call: TRBD2
cdr3_nt: TGTGCTAGCAGCTTAGCGGGCGCAGATACGCAGTATTTT; cdr3_aa: CASSLAGADTQYF; cdr3_length: 13; v_call: TRBV7-7; clone_size: .; j_call: TRBJ2-3; d_call: TRBD2
cdr3_nt: TGTGCCAGCAGCGTAGGCACAGGGGTCCAAGAGACCCAGTACTTC; cdr3_aa: CASSVGTGVQETQYF; cdr3_length: 15; v_call: TRBV9; clone_size: .; j_call: TRBJ2-5; d_call: TRBD1
cdr3_nt: TGTGCCAGCAGTGACTCACCCGGGGGTTACAATGAGCAGTTCTTC; cdr3_aa: CASSDSPGGYNEQFF; cdr3_length: 15; v_call: TRBV6-4; clone_size: .; j_call: TRBJ2-1; d_call: .
cdr3_nt: TGTGCCAGCTCACCACCGCTGGTGCGGGAGGATCAGGATACGCAGTATTTT; cdr3_aa: CASSPPLVREDQDTQYF; cdr3_length: 17; v_call: TRBV18; clone_size: .; j_call: TRBJ2-3; d_call: TRBD2
cdr3_nt: TGCGCCAGCAGCTTGAGCCCCAGAGACACAGATACGCAGTATTTT; cdr3_aa: CASSLSPRDTDTQYF; cdr3_length: 15; v_call: TRBV5-1; clone_size: .; j_call: TRBJ2-3; d_call: .
cdr3_nt: TGCAGCGTTGAAGCATGGGGACCGCCCCGGGGAAACACCATATATTTT; cdr3_aa: CSVEAWGPPRGNTIYF; cdr3_length: 16; v_call: TRBV29-1; clone_size: .; j_call: TRBJ1-3; d_call: .
cdr3_nt: TGTGCCAGCAGCCAAAGGAGGGATGGGACCCAGTACTTC; cdr3_aa: CASSQRRDGTQYF; cdr3_length: 13; v_call: TRBV14; clone_size: .; j_call: TRBJ2-5; d_call: .
cdr3_nt: TGTGCCAGCAGCTTGGAGGGGATGGAGGGCTACACCTTC; cdr3_aa: CASSLEGMEGYTF; cdr3_length: 13; v_call: TRBV11-2; clone_size: .; j_call: TRBJ1-2; d_call: .
cdr3_nt: TGTGCCAGCTCATCGGGGCGAGCAGGCACCGGGGAGCTGTTTTTT; cdr3_aa: CASSSGRAGTGELFF; cdr3_length: 15; v_call: TRBV18; clone_size: .; j_call: TRBJ2-2; d_call: .
cdr3_nt: TGCGCCAGCAGCCCGACTAGCGGGGGGCCTTATCGCTCCTACGAGCAGTACTTC; cdr3_aa: CASSPTSGGPYRSYEQYF; cdr3_length: 18; v_call: TRBV4-3; clone_size: .; j_call: TRBJ2-7; d_call: TRBD2
cdr3_nt: TGCGCCAGCAGCTACCAGAAGAAGACCGTACCCAAGAACACCGGGGAGCTGTTTTTT; cdr3_aa: CASSYQKKTVPKNTGELFF; cdr3_length: 19; v_call: TRBV5-1; clone_size: once; j_call: TRBJ2-2; d_call: .
cdr3_nt: TGCGCCAGCAGCCAAGAGGGACAGGGACGGCCCCAGCATTTT; cdr3_aa: CASSQEGQGRPQHF; cdr3_length: 14; v_call: TRBV4-1; clone_size: few; j_call: TRBJ1-5; d_call: TRBD1
cdr3_nt: TGTGCCAGCAGCTTAGGTGACAGGGTGAGGAACATTCAGTACTTC; cdr3_aa: CASSLGDRVRNIQYF; cdr3_length: 15; v_call: TRBV7-9; clone_size: .; j_call: TRBJ2-4; d_call: TRBD1
cdr3_nt: TGTGCCAGCAGCCCAGGGGACTCCTGGAACTATGGCTACACCTTC; cdr3_aa: CASSPGDSWNYGYTF; cdr3_length: 15; v_call: TRBV11-1; clone_size: .; j_call: TRBJ1-2; d_call: .
cdr3_nt: TGTGCCAGCAGCTTTACGTACGGCTACGAGCAGTACTTC; cdr3_aa: CASSFTYGYEQYF; cdr3_length: 13; v_call: TRBV7-3; clone_size: .; j_call: TRBJ2-7; d_call: .
cdr3_nt: TGTGCCTGGAGTGTAACCGCCCACTACGAGCAGTACTTC; cdr3_aa: CAWSVTAHYEQYF; cdr3_length: 13; v_call: TRBV30; clone_size: .; j_call: TRBJ2-7; d_call: .
cdr3_nt: TGTGCCAGCACCGACGAAGATAATTCACCCCTCCACTTT; cdr3_aa: CASTDEDNSPLHF; cdr3_length: 13; v_call: TRBV27; clone_size: .; j_call: TRBJ1-6; d_call: .
cdr3_nt: TGTGCCAGCAGCTTAAACTACTTAAACTACGAGCAGTACTTC; cdr3_aa: CASSLNYLNYEQYF; cdr3_length: 14; v_call: TRBV11-2; clone_size: .; j_call: TRBJ2-7; d_call: .
cdr3_nt: TGTGCCAGCAGCTTAGGTGGGATAAGTTACAATGAGCAGTTCTTC; cdr3_aa: CASSLGGISYNEQFF; cdr3_length: 15; v_call: TRBV11-2; clone_size: .; j_call: TRBJ2-1; d_call: .
cdr3_nt: TGTGCCAGCAGCTTGGGGGACAGGGAGTATGGCTACACCTTC; cdr3_aa: CASSLGDREYGYTF; cdr3_length: 14; v_call: TRBV5-6; clone_size: .; j_call: TRBJ1-2; d_call: TRBD1
cdr3_nt: TGTGCCAGCAGGCGGGGGGCGGACACCGGGGAGCTGTTTTTT; cdr3_aa: CASRRGADTGELFF; cdr3_length: 14; v_call: TRBV5-4; clone_size: .; j_call: TRBJ2-2; d_call: TRBD2
cdr3_nt: TGTGCCAGCAGTTTAGAGCCCGGACACTCCCAGTTTGGTGAGCAGTTCTTC; cdr3_aa: CASSLEPGHSQFGEQFF; cdr3_length: 17; v_call: TRBV27; clone_size: .; j_call: TRBJ2-1; d_call: .
cdr3_nt: TGTGCCAGCAGCTTGGTAGGGAACCCCTATGGCTACACCTTC; cdr3_aa: CASSLVGNPYGYTF; cdr3_length: 14; v_call: TRBV5-6; clone_size: .; j_call: TRBJ1-2; d_call: .
cdr3_nt: TGTGCCAGCAGCCCACAATCCGGGACAGGGTTCACCGGGGAGCTGTTTTTT; cdr3_aa: CASSPQSGTGFTGELFF; cdr3_length: 17; v_call: TRBV7-2; clone_size: .; j_call: TRBJ2-2; d_call: TRBD1
cdr3_nt: TGCGCCAGCAGCCAAGATCCCTTGGGGGGCACTGAAGCTTTCTTT; cdr3_aa: CASSQDPLGGTEAFF; cdr3_length: 15; v_call: TRBV4-1; clone_size: .; j_call: TRBJ1-1; d_call: .
cdr3_nt: TGCGCCAGCAGCACCACACAGAGCGTGCAAGAGACCCAGTACTTC; cdr3_aa: CASSTTQSVQETQYF; cdr3_length: 15; v_call: TRBV4-1; clone_size: .; j_call: TRBJ2-5; d_call: .
cdr3_nt: TGCGCCAGCAGCTCGTCCAAGACTAGCGGGGGTTACGAGCAGTACTTC; cdr3_aa: CASSSSKTSGGYEQYF; cdr3_length: 16; v_call: TRBV5-1; clone_size: .; j_call: TRBJ2-7; d_call: TRBD2
cdr3_nt: TGTGCCAGCAGCTTACTGGAGGGGTCCTACAATGAGCAGTTCTTC; cdr3_aa: CASSLLEGSYNEQFF; cdr3_length: 15; v_call: TRBV7-2; clone_size: .; j_call: TRBJ2-1; d_call: .
cdr3_nt: TGTGCCAGTAAGACAACCGACCCTCATTATAGCAATCAGCCCCAGCATTTT; cdr3_aa: CASKTTDPHYSNQPQHF; cdr3_length: 17; v_call: TRBV2; clone_size: .; j_call: TRBJ1-5; d_call: .
cdr3_nt: TGTGCCAGTAGCTGGGTCGCCTTTGACACCATATATTTT; cdr3_aa: CASSWVAFDTIYF; cdr3_length: 13; v_call: TRBV19; clone_size: few; j_call: TRBJ1-3; d_call: .
cdr3_nt: TGCAGCGTAGCCAAGACAGGTCGGGGTAACACCGGGGAGCTGTTTTTT; cdr3_aa: CSVAKTGRGNTGELFF; cdr3_length: 16; v_call: TRBV29-1; clone_size: once; j_call: TRBJ2-2; d_call: .
cdr3_nt: TGCAGCGTTTCCCGTAGAGGTCTCGAGCAGTACTTC; cdr3_aa: CSVSRRGLEQYF; cdr3_length: 12; v_call: TRBV29-1; clone_size: .; j_call: TRBJ2-7; d_call: .
cdr3_nt: TGCGCCAGCAGCCCCTCTCCAGACAGCCACCTCTTGTCGGATAATTCACCCCTCCACTTT; cdr3_aa: CASSPSPDSHLLSDNSPLHF; cdr3_length: 20; v_call: TRBV5-1; clone_size: .; j_call: TRBJ1-6; d_call: .
cdr3_nt: TGTGCCAGTAGTCCAGCCTCCTACAATGAGCAGTTCTTC; cdr3_aa: CASSPASYNEQFF; cdr3_length: 13; v_call: TRBV19; clone_size: .; j_call: TRBJ2-1; d_call: .
cdr3_nt: TGCGCCAGCAGCTTGTTATCCGGGGAGCTGTTTTTT; cdr3_aa: CASSLLSGELFF; cdr3_length: 12; v_call: TRBV5-1; clone_size: once; j_call: TRBJ2-2; d_call: .
cdr3_nt: TGTGCCAGTAGTATGTCAGTCGAGATGAACACTGAAGCTTTCTTT; cdr3_aa: CASSMSVEMNTEAFF; cdr3_length: 15; v_call: TRBV19; clone_size: few; j_call: TRBJ1-1; d_call: .
cdr3_nt: TGTGCCAGCAGTCCCGGTGGGGGGCTTTCACCCCTCCACTTT; cdr3_aa: CASSPGGGLSPLHF; cdr3_length: 14; v_call: TRBV6-5; clone_size: once; j_call: TRBJ1-6; d_call: .
cdr3_nt: TGTGCCAGCAGTGAAGGGACAGGGGGCTACAATGAGCAGTTCTTC; cdr3_aa: CASSEGTGGYNEQFF; cdr3_length: 15; v_call: TRBV6-1; clone_size: .; j_call: TRBJ2-1; d_call: TRBD1
cdr3_nt: TGTGCCAGCAGAGCGACAGACTCAGATACGCAGTATTTT; cdr3_aa: CASRATDSDTQYF; cdr3_length: 13; v_call: TRBV9; clone_size: .; j_call: TRBJ2-3; d_call: .
cdr3_nt: TGTGCCACTGGGGGTAGCGGACCTCACGAGCAGTACTTC; cdr3_aa: CATGGSGPHEQYF; cdr3_length: 13; v_call: TRBV7-9; clone_size: .; j_call: TRBJ2-7; d_call: .
cdr3_nt: TGTGCCAGCAGTTTGGTGAGGGGTTACCGCTACGAGCAGTACTTC; cdr3_aa: CASSLVRGYRYEQYF; cdr3_length: 15; v_call: TRBV28; clone_size: once; j_call: TRBJ2-7; d_call: .
cdr3_nt: TGTGCCAGCAGCCCCGTTCGGACTGAGCAGTTCTTC; cdr3_aa: CASSPVRTEQFF; cdr3_length: 12; v_call: TRBV7-9; clone_size: .; j_call: TRBJ2-1; d_call: .
cdr3_nt: TGTGCCAGCGCCCCATGGAGGGACTCCTACGAGCAGTACTTC; cdr3_aa: CASAPWRDSYEQYF; cdr3_length: 14; v_call: TRBV11-2; clone_size: .; j_call: TRBJ2-7; d_call: .
cdr3_nt: TGTGCCACCAGCAGAGATTTGGTGTCCACAAATAGCTACGAGCAGTACTTC; cdr3_aa: CATSRDLVSTNSYEQYF; cdr3_length: 17; v_call: TRBV15; clone_size: .; j_call: TRBJ2-7; d_call: .
cdr3_nt: TGTGCCAGCAGCTTAGACGGAGCGGGGGGTTACAATGAGCAGTTCTTC; cdr3_aa: CASSLDGAGGYNEQFF; cdr3_length: 16; v_call: TRBV7-2; clone_size: few; j_call: TRBJ2-1; d_call: TRBD2
cdr3_nt: TGTGCTAGTGGTTTGGTACTGGGACAGGGATGGTACTCTGGAAACACCATATATTTT; cdr3_aa: CASGLVLGQGWYSGNTIYF; cdr3_length: 19; v_call: TRBV12-5; clone_size: .; j_call: TRBJ1-3; d_call: TRBD1